The 6 T cell receptor beta chains presented below share a single source sample, sequenced in a study of post-analysis software for immune sequencing data. Study-wide findings and caveats: Four to six TRBV segments were more frequent in patients than controls; TRBV5-6, TRBV5-1 and TRBV20-1 belonged to this group.

Built from TCR beta cDNA, the libraries had unique molecular identifiers in them. MiXCR, run by TCRdb on the PCR reads, gives a single entry per CDR3 protein. This sample carries more than 350,000 distinct CDR3 sequences, approximately 39% of them seen once, and the ten largest clones take approximately 7.6%. These receptors' targets are unknown. The sample comprised blood. Source of these receptors: a girl aged 2 to 9 with multiple sclerosis.

In this sample, this clonotype turned up many times. The chain combines TRBV5-1 with TRBJ2-5; TRBD2 matches 12 bases. The CDR3 length is 16 residues. Germline V lookup: CDR1 SGHRS, CDR2 YFSETQ. The V gene end was trimmed by 1 base and the J gene end by 5 bases; junction bases not matched to a gene: 6. The CDR3 DNA reads as TGCGCCAGCAGCTTGCTAGCGGGGGGGCCTTTGGAGACCCAGTACTTC. Its translation is CASSLLAGGPLETQYF.

This clonotype was counted a single time. V and J are TRBV25-1 and TRBJ2-4; TRBD1 is a possible D gene (6 bases). The germline V and J ends were trimmed by 3 bases and 1 base, with 25 bases remaining between them. Germline lookup yields CDR1 MGHDK and CDR2 SYGVNS. The length of the CDR3 is 20 residues. For the CDR3, the DNA is TGTGCCAGCAGTGAGACTCGTCAGGGGCGCGAGGGGAAGGCCAAAAACATTCAGTACTTC. Its protein is CASSETRQGREGKAKNIQYF.

This clonotype was observed a handful of times. V gene TRBV20-1 combines with J gene TRBJ1-2, with 9 positions matching TRBD1. Per the germline V gene, CDR1 is DFQATT and CDR2 is SNEGSKA (reference sequence). Trimming at V came to 1 base and at J to 2 bases, leaving 5 bases not matched to a gene. This CDR3 contains 15 residues. The CDR3 is CSARVRDRENYGYTF. As DNA, the CDR3 is TGCAGTGCTAGAGTCCGGGACAGGGAGAACTATGGCTACACCTTC.

This clonotype was seen a few times. J is TRBJ2-7 and V is TRBV6-1; TRBD1 matches at 9 bases. Germline assignment: CDR1 MNHNS and CDR2 SASEGT. V lost 5 bases, J lost 5 bases, and 16 bases stayed unmatched. This CDR3 comprises 17 residues. This CDR3 reads CASSRGTGRLIRNEQYF. Here the CDR3 DNA reads TGTGCCAGCAGTAGAGGGACAGGGAGATTAATAAGGAACGAGCAGTACTTC.

This clonotype has a handful of counts. The chain has TRBV15 and TRBJ2-5, with TRBD1 identical over 7 bases. Looked up from germline, CDR1 is LNHNV and CDR2 is YYDKDF (reference sequence). The CDR3 loop spans 17 amino acids. Germline trimming cut 2 bases from V and 3 bases from J; bases unmatched to any gene: 12. CDR3 DNA sequence: TGTGCCACCAGCAGACTGGACAGGCTTGGGGCTGAAGAGACCCAGTACTTC. Protein: CATSRLDRLGAEETQYF.

The gene calls are TRBV5-1 and TRBJ2-3; a weak D match, TRBD2 (5 bases). The CDR3 runs 12 residues. CDR1 and CDR2 from the germline V gene are SGHRS and YFSETQ. V lost 3 bases, J lost 12 bases, and 14 bases lay in between. CDR3 DNA: TGCGCCAGCAGCTATAGCGACTACCCCCAGTATTTT. Amino acids: CASSYSDYPQYF.